A single sample gave rise to the 10 T cell receptor beta chains below, sequenced in a study of cytomegalovirus exposure and HLA in healthy donors (dated by TCRdb to the late 2010s). The method behind the library was the immunoSEQ multiplex PCR assay. For the multiplex PCR, a mixture combining 60 forward primers for TCR Vbeta segments and 13 reverse primers for TCR Jbeta segments was used. TCRdb retrieved this table from immuneACCESS and kept in-frame rearrangements only. Not all clones are present; in checked studies, unresolved V genes account for under half, and no reason is known for the remainder. This sample's table carries about 120,000 clones. The ten most abundant clones make up around 4% of the sample. The sequencing sample was made of PBMCs. These receptors came from a man between 18 and 35 years old in good health and CMV-seronegative.

This sequence joins TRBV2 and TRBJ2-5; D is possibly TRBD1 (6 bases). CDR1 is SNHLY and CDR2 is FYNNEI in the germline V gene. V gave up 4 bases and J gave up 5 bases, with 8 bases separating them. The CDR3 length is 12 residues. The CDR3 sequence is CASSVGAETQYF. CDR3 DNA sequence: TGTGCCAGCAGTGTGGGGGCGGAGACCCAGTACTTC.

This chain links TRBV4-1 with TRBJ1-5; D unresolved. The V gene lost 1 base and the J gene lost 1 base, with 8 bases spanning the gap. The CDR3 is 15 amino acids. CDR1 and CDR2 from the germline V gene are MGHRA and YSYEKL. CDR3 in amino acids: CASSQAHGSNQPQHF. As DNA, the CDR3 is TGCGCCAGCAGCCAAGCTCACGGGAGCAATCAGCCCCAGCATTTT.

The chain recombines TRBV13 with TRBJ2-4; D is undetermined. Germline-derived CDR1 and CDR2 are PRHDT and FYEKMQ (reference sequence). CDR3 length: 13 residues. V lost 5 bases to trimming and J lost 0 bases, with 5 bases between them. The CDR3 DNA follows: TGTGCCAGCAGCCTCGGAGCCAAAAACATTCAGTACTTC. It specifies CASSLGAKNIQYF.

J is TRBJ2-1 and V is TRBV7-6; 10 nucleotides align to TRBD2. From germline, CDR1 is SGHVS and CDR2 FNYEAQ. This CDR3 is built from 16 residues. V lost 2 bases, J lost 0 bases, and 1 base stayed unmatched. The CDR3: CASSLTSGVSYNEQFF. In DNA, the CDR3 is TGTGCCAGCAGCTTAACTAGCGGGGTCTCCTACAATGAGCAGTTCTTC.

The chain combines TRBV30 with TRBJ1-6; D might be TRBD1 (6 bases). Germline assignment: CDR1 GTSNPN and CDR2 SVGIG (reference sequence). The V and J ends lost 1 base and 10 bases respectively, with 14 bases between them. This CDR3 region has 14 residues. CDR3 DNA: TGTGCCTGGAGTGCGGCAGGGGATGCATCACCCCTCCACTTT. This codes for CAWSAAGDASPLHF.

The genes are TRBV13 and TRBJ2-2; no clear D gene. V shed 11 bases and J shed 0 bases, with 13 bases lying between them. Germline V gene sequence: CDR1 PRHDT, CDR2 FYEKMQ (reference sequence). There are 14 residues in the CDR3. CDR3 protein: CAHKLDANTGELFF. CDR3 bases: TGTGCCCACAAGCTAGACGCGAACACCGGGGAGCTGTTTTTT.

The chain links TRBV28 to TRBJ1-2; D is undetermined. This CDR3 region has 17 residues. Germline loops: CDR1 MDHEN, CDR2 SYDVKM. V was pared by 1 base and J by 7 bases, with 22 bases between. This CDR3 reads CASSLSQGGRRPAGYTF. For the CDR3, the DNA is TGTGCCAGCAGTTTATCCCAAGGAGGCAGGAGGCCTGCTGGCTACACCTTC.

The chain recombines TRBV30 with TRBJ1-1; 7 bases fit TRBD1. Germline trimming cut 4 bases from V and 7 bases from J; bases unmatched to any gene: 3. Germline CDR1 GTSNPN, CDR2 SVGIG (reference sequence). The CDR3 extends over 11 amino acids. CDR3 DNA sequence: TGTGCCTGGACCGGGACAGTTGAAGCTTTCTTT. It encodes CAWTGTVEAFF. Variable domain in full (rest from reference TRBV30 and TRBJ1-1): SQTIHQWPATLVQPVGSPLSLECTVEGTSNPNLYWYRQAAGRGLQLLFYSVGIGQISSEVPQNLSASRPQDRQFILSSKKLLLSDSGFYLCAWTGTVEAFFGQGTRLTVV.

The rearrangement links TRBV15 to TRBJ1-5, with D perhaps TRBD1 (5 bases). V dropped 0 bases and J dropped 1 base, with 16 bases sitting between them. The germline V gene has CDR1 LNHNV and CDR2 YYDKDF (reference sequence). This CDR3 has 18 amino acids. The chain's CDR3 is CATSRDADSFSSNQPQHF. In DNA, the CDR3 is TGTGCCACCAGCAGAGATGCCGACAGCTTCTCGAGCAATCAGCCCCAGCATTTT.

This sequence joins TRBV20-1 and TRBJ1-1; D remains unclear. V lost 1 base and J 10 bases, leaving 10 bases between the germline ends. The CDR3 spans 11 residues. Germline loops: CDR1 DFQATT, CDR2 SNEGSKA (reference sequence). The CDR3 is CSARGNPGAFF. The CDR3 bases are TGCAGTGCTAGAGGTAACCCGGGAGCTTTCTTT.